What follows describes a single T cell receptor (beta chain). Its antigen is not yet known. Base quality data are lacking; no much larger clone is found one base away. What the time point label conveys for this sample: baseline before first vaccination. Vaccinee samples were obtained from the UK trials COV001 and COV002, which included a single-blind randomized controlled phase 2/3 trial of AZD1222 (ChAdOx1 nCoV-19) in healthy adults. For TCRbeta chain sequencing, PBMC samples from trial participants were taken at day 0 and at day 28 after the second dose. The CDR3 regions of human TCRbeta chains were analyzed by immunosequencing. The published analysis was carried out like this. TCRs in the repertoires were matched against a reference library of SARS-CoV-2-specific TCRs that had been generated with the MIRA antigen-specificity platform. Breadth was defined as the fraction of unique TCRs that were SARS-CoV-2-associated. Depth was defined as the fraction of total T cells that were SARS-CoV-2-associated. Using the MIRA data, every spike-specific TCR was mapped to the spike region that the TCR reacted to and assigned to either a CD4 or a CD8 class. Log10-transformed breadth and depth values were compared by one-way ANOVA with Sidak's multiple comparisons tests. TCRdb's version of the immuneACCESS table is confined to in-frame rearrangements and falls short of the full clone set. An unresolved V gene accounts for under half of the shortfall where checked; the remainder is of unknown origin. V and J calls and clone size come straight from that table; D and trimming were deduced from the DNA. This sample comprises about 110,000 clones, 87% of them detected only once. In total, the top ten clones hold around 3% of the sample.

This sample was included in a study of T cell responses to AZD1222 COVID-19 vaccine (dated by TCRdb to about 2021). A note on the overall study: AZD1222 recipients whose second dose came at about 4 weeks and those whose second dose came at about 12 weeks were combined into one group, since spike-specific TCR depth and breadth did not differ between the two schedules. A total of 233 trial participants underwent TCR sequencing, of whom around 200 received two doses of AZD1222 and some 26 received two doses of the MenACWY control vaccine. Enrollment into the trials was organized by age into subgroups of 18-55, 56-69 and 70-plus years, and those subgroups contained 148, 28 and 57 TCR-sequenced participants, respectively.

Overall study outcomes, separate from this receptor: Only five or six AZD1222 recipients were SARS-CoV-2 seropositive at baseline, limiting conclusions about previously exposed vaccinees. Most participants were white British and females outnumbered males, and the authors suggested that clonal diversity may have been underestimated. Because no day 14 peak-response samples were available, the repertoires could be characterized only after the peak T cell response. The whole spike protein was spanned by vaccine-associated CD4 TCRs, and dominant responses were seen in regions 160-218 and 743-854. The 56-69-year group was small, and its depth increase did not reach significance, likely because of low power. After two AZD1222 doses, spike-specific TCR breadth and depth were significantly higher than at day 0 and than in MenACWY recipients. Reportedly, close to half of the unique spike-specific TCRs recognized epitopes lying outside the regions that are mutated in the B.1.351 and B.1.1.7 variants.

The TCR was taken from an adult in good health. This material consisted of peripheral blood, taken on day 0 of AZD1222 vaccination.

This receptor carries the CDR3 CASSRGLAVSSTDTQYF. The base sequence is TGTGCCAGCAGCCGCGGACTAGCGGTCTCTAGCACAGATACGCAGTATTTT. This chain joins TRBV3-1 (or the pseudogene TRBV3-2) to TRBJ2-3; TRBD2 fits 10 bases in the junction. The V end gives up 4 bases and the J end 0 bases, leaving 7 bases in the junction not matched to a gene. The CDR1 and CDR2 encoded by the germline V gene (reference sequence) are LGHDT and YNNKEL. The CDR3 holds 17 amino acids from the cysteine to the phenylalanine. This entry keeps only the CDR3 DNA: 51 bases, framed from base 1.